The 25 T cell receptor beta chains below come from one sample, sequenced in a study of tumor-infiltrating lymphocytes in localized non-small cell lung cancer. Profiled with immunoSEQ multiplex PCR; TCRdb holds only in-frame clones, not every one. Altogether some 13,000 clones are present, 60% to 80% being singletons, with the ten largest covering roughly an eighth. Sequences were obtained from uninvolved lung tissue not adjacent to the tumor. The receptors shown here come from a human donor with non-small cell lung cancer.

The chain carries TRBV30 and TRBJ1-3; the D gene is possibly TRBD1 (5 bases). Germline V gives CDR1 GTSNPN, CDR2 SVGIG (reference sequence). Trimming stripped 2 bases from V and 3 bases from J, with 8 bases between. The CDR3 sequence is 13 residues long. CDR3 bases: TGTGCCTGGAGTTTGGGGGGTGGAAACACCATATATTTT. It yields the protein CAWSLGGGNTIYF.

This clone was recorded only once. The chain is built from TRBV6-5 and TRBJ2-2, with D perhaps given as TRBD1 or TRBD2 (6 bases each). Germline loops: CDR1 MNHEY, CDR2 SVGAGI. Trimming cost V 6 bases and J 2 bases, with 10 bases left between them. There are 14 residues in the CDR3. The CDR3 region is CASSGGTNTGELFF. CDR3 nucleotides: TGTGCCAGCAGCGGCGGGACAAACACCGGGGAGCTGTTTTTT.

This clone was found a few times. The V and J genes are TRBV28 and TRBJ1-3; D is uncertain. Germline CDR1 MDHEN, CDR2 SYDVKM. Trimming removed 7 bases at V and 9 bases at J, with 13 bases between. The CDR3 loop spans 12 amino acids. Written as DNA, the CDR3 is TGTGCCAGCACCATTGGGAGGTCCACCATATATTTT. As protein: CASTIGRSTIYF. Looking up the rest from reference TRBV28 and TRBJ1-3 gives the full variable domain: DVKVTQSSRYLVKRTGEKVFLECVQDMDHENMFWYRQDPGLGLRLIYFSYDVKMKEKGDIPEGYSVSREKKERFSLILESASTNQTSMYLCASTIGRSTIYFGEGSWLTVV.

This chain joins TRBV7-2 and TRBJ2-7, with TRBD1 matching over 8 bases. CDR1 and CDR2 from the germline V gene are SGHTA and FQGNSA. CDR3 length equals 16 residues. Trimming took 5 bases from V and 5 from J; bases not matched to a gene: 14. The CDR3 loop is CASSPGTGRHRDEQYF. As DNA, the CDR3 is TGTGCCAGCAGCCCGGGGACAGGACGCCATAGGGACGAGCAGTACTTC.

Written as DNA, the CDR3 is TGTGCCAGCAGTGTCGGACAGGGTCGCGGCTACACCTTC. It translates to CASSVGQGRGYTF. V gene TRBV2 combines with J gene TRBJ1-2, with 8 bases that match TRBD1. The CDR3 covers 13 residues. V trimming: 4 bases; J trimming: 8 bases; junction bases outside the gene matches: 6. CDR1 and CDR2 (germline): SNHLY, FYNNEI.

The V gene is TRBV27, the J gene TRBJ2-1; D is uncertain. V lost 5 bases, J lost 9 bases, and 14 bases lay in between. Germline V lookup: CDR1 MNHEY, CDR2 SMNVEV (reference sequence). This CDR3 has 13 residues. For the CDR3, the DNA is TGTGCCAGCAGTCCCGAATATAGTAGTGAGCAGTTCTTC. Protein product: CASSPEYSSEQFF.

Judged by abundance, this clone is medium-sized (0.01 to 0.1%). The chain uses TRBV19 and TRBJ1-6, with D maybe TRBD1 (6 bases). CDR3 length: 16 residues. CDR1 is LNHDA, CDR2 SQIVND, per germline (reference sequence). V lost 3 bases and J 4 bases, leaving 13 bases between the germline ends. CDR3 region: CASSISSGQYNSPLHF. In nucleotides, the CDR3 is TGTGCCAGTAGTATCTCGTCGGGACAATATAATTCACCCCTCCACTTT.

The CDR3 nucleotides read TGTGCCAGCAGCTTAGCGGCCGGCAATCAGCCCCAGCATTTT. This sequence encodes CASSLAAGNQPQHF. This chain joins TRBV7-9 and TRBJ1-5; D is ambiguous. V was trimmed by 0 bases and J by 2 bases, leaving 5 bases between them. Germline CDR1 reads SEHNR; CDR2 reads FQNEAQ (reference sequence). This CDR3 has 14 amino acids.

The genes are TRBV11-2 and TRBJ2-7; D uncertain. Deletions cut 0 bases from V and 4 bases from J, with 7 bases between. Germline assignment: CDR1 SGHAT and CDR2 FQNNGV. The CDR3 consists of 13 residues. The CDR3 reads CASSLDPQYEQYF. In nucleotides, the CDR3 is TGTGCCAGCAGCTTAGATCCCCAGTACGAGCAGTACTTC.

The chain has TRBV4-1 and TRBJ2-5, with D perhaps TRBD2 (6 bases). The CDR3 runs 13 residues. V lost 4 bases to trimming and J lost 5 bases, with 11 bases between them. Per germline, CDR1 MGHRA and CDR2 YSYEKL. The CDR3 DNA reads as TGCGCCAGCAGCCGAGAACGGGAGGAGACCCAGTACTTC. The encoded protein is CASSREREETQYF.

V usage is TRBV7-7 and J usage is TRBJ2-7; no clear D gene. The CDR3 length is 13 residues. Trimming pared 2 bases from V and 5 bases from J, leaving 10 bases between. Looked up from germline, CDR1 is SSHAT and CDR2 is FNYEAQ (reference sequence). The CDR3: CASSLTDAHEQYF. In nucleotides, the CDR3 is TGTGCCAGCAGCTTAACCGATGCCCACGAGCAGTACTTC.

The V gene is TRBV27, the J gene TRBJ2-3; 7 bases align to TRBD2. V lost 0 bases, J lost 4 bases, and 4 bases stayed unmatched. The germline V gene encodes CDR1 MNHEY and CDR2 SMNVEV (reference sequence). CDR3 length: 15 amino acids. The CDR3 nucleotides are TGTGCCAGCAGTTTATCTGGCGGGAGCTCAGATACGCAGTATTTT. Amino acid sequence: CASSLSGGSSDTQYF.

This chain connects TRBV7-9 to TRBJ1-2; the D is unclear. Trimming removed 4 bases at V and 7 bases at J, with 10 bases between. This CDR3 has 12 amino acids. The germline gives CDR1 SEHNR, CDR2 FQNEAQ (reference sequence). The CDR3, as DNA: TGTGCCAGCAGCTCCCTAGGACTTGGCTACACCTTC. Protein: CASSSLGLGYTF.

The J gene is TRBJ1-5, the V gene TRBV6-5; D is perhaps TRBD1 (5 bases). V lost 4 bases to trimming and J lost 5 bases, with 18 bases between them. The CDR3 consists of 16 residues. The germline CDR1 and CDR2 sequences are MNHEY and SVGAGI. Here the CDR3 reads CASSWGPVTPDQPQHF. The CDR3 coding sequence is TGTGCCAGCAGTTGGGGCCCTGTGACACCTGATCAGCCCCAGCATTTT.

This chain joins TRBV10-1 and TRBJ2-7; D is perhaps TRBD1 (5 bases). The V end lost 4 bases, the J end lost 3 bases, and 10 bases lay between the germline ends. Germline CDR1 is WNHNN and CDR2 is SYGVQD (reference sequence). CDR3 length equals 13 residues. CDR3 nucleotides: TGCGCCAGCAGTGCCGGACACTTCTACGAGCAGTACTTC. Residues: CASSAGHFYEQYF.

This chain uses TRBV28 with TRBJ2-1, with 9 nucleotides matching TRBD1. CDR1 is MDHEN, CDR2 SYDVKM, per germline. The trim removed 5 bases at V and 9 bases at J, leaving 11 bases unmatched. The CDR3 spans 15 residues. CDR3 sequence (DNA): TGTGCCAGCAGTCTCCCGGGACAGGGAATCAGTGAGCAGTTCTTC. Its translation: CASSLPGQGISEQFF. The full variable domain, completed using reference TRBV28 and TRBJ2-1, is DVKVTQSSRYLVKRTGEKVFLECVQDMDHENMFWYRQDPGLGLRLIYFSYDVKMKEKGDIPEGYSVSREKKERFSLILESASTNQTSMYLCASSLPGQGISEQFFGPGTRLTVL.

This rearrangement joins TRBV19 to TRBJ1-1; tentatively, D is TRBD1 (6 bases). V shed 3 bases and J shed 5 bases, with 13 bases lying between them. CDR1 and CDR2 from the germline V gene are LNHDA and SQIVND (reference sequence). The CDR3 consists of 14 residues. CDR3 coding DNA: TGTGCCAGTAGTATGGATCCGGGGGCGACTGAAGCTTTCTTT. Translated: CASSMDPGATEAFF.

The chain combines TRBV29-1 with TRBJ1-1; 8 nucleotides match TRBD1. Trimming removed 7 bases from V and 0 bases from J; junction bases left unmatched: 4. This CDR3 is built from 13 residues. Germline V CDR1 and CDR2: SQVTM, ANQGSEA. The CDR3: CSALDRVNTEAFF. CDR3 coding DNA: TGCAGCGCCCTGGACAGGGTGAACACTGAAGCTTTCTTT.

The chain couples TRBV29-1 to TRBJ2-7; a weak D match, TRBD1 (6 bases). Trimming shortened V by 6 bases and J by 5 bases, and 14 bases separated the two germline ends. Germline CDR1 and CDR2: SQVTM and ANQGSEA. The CDR3 sequence is 12 residues long. CDR3 sequence (DNA): TGCAGCGTCGCCAGGGGCGAACACGAGCAGTACTTC. This sequence encodes CSVARGEHEQYF.

This clone showed up just a few times. The chain has TRBV9 and TRBJ2-7; TRBD2 might be the D (5 bases). The germline V and J ends were trimmed by 0 bases and 9 bases, with 16 bases remaining between them. The CDR3 length is 14 residues. The germline gives CDR1 SGDLS, CDR2 YYNGEE. This chain's CDR3 is CASSVDPLPEGQYF. CDR3 in DNA: TGTGCCAGCAGCGTAGATCCGTTACCCGAGGGGCAGTACTTC.

Written as DNA, the CDR3 is TGTGCCAGCAGTTACGACAGGGTCATCAGGGAAAAACTGTTTTTT. It specifies CASSYDRVIREKLFF. The chain links TRBV6-6 to TRBJ1-4; 7 nucleotides line up with TRBD1. The CDR3 loop spans 15 amino acids. CDR1 and CDR2 from the germline V gene are MNHNY and SVGAGI (reference sequence). V was clipped by 2 bases and J by 8 bases; unmatched bases: 8.

CDR3 loop: CASSGTGGKAEAFF. CDR3 in DNA: TGTGCCAGCAGTGGGACAGGGGGGAAAGCTGAAGCTTTCTTT. The chain is built from TRBV25-1 and TRBJ1-1, with TRBD1 matching over 10 bases. CDR3 length: 14 residues. Unmatched junction bases numbered 5, after V lost 4 bases and J lost 6 bases. Germline CDR1 reads MGHDK; CDR2 reads SYGVNS. Based on the CDR3 plus reference TRBV25-1 and TRBJ1-1, the full variable domain is EADIYQTPRYLVIGTGKKITLECSQTMGHDKMYWYQQDPGMELHLIHYSYGVNSTEKGDLSSESTVSRIRTEHFPLTLESARPSHTSQYLCASSGTGGKAEAFFGQGTRLTVV.

The J gene is TRBJ2-7, the V gene TRBV11-2; tentatively, D is TRBD1 (5 bases). V was shortened by 0 bases and J by 7 bases, with 19 bases between the two germline ends. CDR1 is SGHAT, CDR2 FQNNGV, per germline. The CDR3 extends over 16 amino acids. This CDR3 reads CASSLELDTLMQEQYF. CDR3 sequence (DNA): TGTGCCAGCAGCTTAGAATTGGACACCCTAATGCAGGAGCAGTACTTC.

The chain has TRBV4-2 and TRBJ1-1; the D is unclear. The germline V gene has CDR1 LGHNA and CDR2 YNFKEQ. This CDR3 has 14 amino acids. V lost 2 bases and J 3 bases, leaving 10 bases between the germline ends. CDR3 loop: CASSQTAVYTEAFF. The DNA of the CDR3 is TGTGCCAGCAGCCAAACGGCAGTTTACACTGAAGCTTTCTTT.

The sample holds one count of this clone. The chain combines TRBV5-1 with TRBJ2-3; the D call may be TRBD1 or TRBD2 (5 bases each). There are 12 residues in the CDR3. Germline loops: CDR1 SGHRS, CDR2 YFSETQ. The ends were cut back, 4 bases at V and 7 bases at J, with 10 bases in the middle. The CDR3 DNA reads as TGCGCCAGCAGCCCCTGGGGGAATACGCAGTATTTT. Residues: CASSPWGNTQYF.